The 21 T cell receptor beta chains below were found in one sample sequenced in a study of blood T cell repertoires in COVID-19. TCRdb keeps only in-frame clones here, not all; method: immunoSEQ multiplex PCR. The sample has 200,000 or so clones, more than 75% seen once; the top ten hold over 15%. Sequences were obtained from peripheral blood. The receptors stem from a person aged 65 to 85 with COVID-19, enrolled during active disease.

The CDR3 loop reads CASSYSPPGNNEQFF. The CDR3 coding sequence is TGTGCCAGCAGTTACAGCCCTCCGGGGAACAATGAGCAGTTCTTC. The V call is TRBV6-5, the J call TRBJ2-1; a weak D match, TRBD2 (5 bases). Trimming cost V 2 bases and J 5 bases, with 13 bases left between them. The CDR3 is 15 amino acids. CDR1 and CDR2 (germline): MNHEY, SVGAGI.

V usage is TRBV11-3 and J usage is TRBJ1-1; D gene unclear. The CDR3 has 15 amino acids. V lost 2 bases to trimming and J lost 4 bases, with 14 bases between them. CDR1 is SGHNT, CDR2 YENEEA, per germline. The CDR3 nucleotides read TGTGCCAGCAGCTTATCGGGGTTGGATGGCACTGAAGCTTTCTTT. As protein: CASSLSGLDGTEAFF.

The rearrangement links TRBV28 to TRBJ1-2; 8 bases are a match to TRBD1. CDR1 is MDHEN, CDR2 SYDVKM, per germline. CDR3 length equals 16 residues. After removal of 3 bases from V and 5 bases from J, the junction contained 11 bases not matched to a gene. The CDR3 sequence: CASSFGQGLMSYGYTF. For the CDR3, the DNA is TGTGCCAGCAGTTTTGGACAGGGACTTATGTCGTATGGCTACACCTTC.

The CDR3 sequence: CASSLTGNGYTF. The CDR3 DNA is TGTGCCAGCAGCTTGACAGGGAACGGCTACACCTTC. This chain joins TRBV7-2 and TRBJ1-2; 7 positions match TRBD1. Germline trimming cut 3 bases from V and 8 bases from J; bases unmatched to any gene: 3. The CDR3 totals 12 residues. Germline V gene data show CDR1 as SGHTA and CDR2 as FQGNSA. Together with reference TRBV7-2 and TRBJ1-2, the CDR3 gives the full variable domain: GAGVSQSPSNKVTEKGKDVELRCDPISGHTALYWYRQSLGQGLEFLIYFQGNSAPDKSGLPSDRFSAERTGGSVSTLTIQRTQQEDSAVYLCASSLTGNGYTFGSGTRLTVV.

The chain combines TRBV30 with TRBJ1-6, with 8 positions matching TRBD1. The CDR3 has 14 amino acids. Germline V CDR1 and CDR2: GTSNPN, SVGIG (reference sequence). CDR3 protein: CDGTGGPYNSPLHF. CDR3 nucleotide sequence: TGTGACGGGACAGGCGGGCCCTATAATTCACCCCTCCACTTT.

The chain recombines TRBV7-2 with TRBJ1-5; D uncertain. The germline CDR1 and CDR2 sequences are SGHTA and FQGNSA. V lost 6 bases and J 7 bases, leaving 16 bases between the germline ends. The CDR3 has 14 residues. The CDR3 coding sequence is TGTGCCAGCAGATATACCACCGGGTCCCAGCCCCAGCATTTT. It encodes CASRYTTGSQPQHF.

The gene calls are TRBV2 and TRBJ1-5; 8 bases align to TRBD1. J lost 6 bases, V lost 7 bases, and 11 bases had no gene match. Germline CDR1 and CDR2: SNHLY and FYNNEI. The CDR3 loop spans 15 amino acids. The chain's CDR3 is CASTGGGQGAQPQHF. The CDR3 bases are TGTGCCAGCACTGGGGGAGGACAGGGCGCTCAGCCCCAGCATTTT.

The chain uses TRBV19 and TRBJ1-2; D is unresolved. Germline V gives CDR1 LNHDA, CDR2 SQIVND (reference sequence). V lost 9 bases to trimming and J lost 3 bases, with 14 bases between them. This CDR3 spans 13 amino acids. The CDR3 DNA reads TGTGCCAGCCGCCTAAGGGAGGACTATGGCTACACCTTC. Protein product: CASRLREDYGYTF.

CDR3 protein: CASSLISPAGVGADTQYF. The CDR3 DNA reads as TGTGCCAGCAGCTTAATCTCTCCAGCGGGGGTTGGGGCAGATACGCAGTATTTT. This sequence joins TRBV7-2 and TRBJ2-3, with 8 bases fitting TRBD2. The CDR3 totals 18 residues. The V and J ends lost 2 bases and 4 bases, in that order; junction bases with no gene match: 14. The V gene's germline CDR1 is SGHTA and CDR2 FQGNSA.

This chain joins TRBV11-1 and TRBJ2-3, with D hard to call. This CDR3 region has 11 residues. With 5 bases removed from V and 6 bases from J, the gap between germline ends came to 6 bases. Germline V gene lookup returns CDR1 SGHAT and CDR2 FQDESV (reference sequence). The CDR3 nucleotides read TGTGCCAGCAGCAACTGGGATACGCAGTATTTT. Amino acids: CASSNWDTQYF. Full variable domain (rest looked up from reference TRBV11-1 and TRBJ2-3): EAEVAQSPRYKITEKSQAVAFWCDPISGHATLYWYRQILGQGPELLVQFQDESVVDDSQLPKDRFSAERLKGVDSTLKIQPAELGDSAMYLCASSNWDTQYFGPGTRLTVL.

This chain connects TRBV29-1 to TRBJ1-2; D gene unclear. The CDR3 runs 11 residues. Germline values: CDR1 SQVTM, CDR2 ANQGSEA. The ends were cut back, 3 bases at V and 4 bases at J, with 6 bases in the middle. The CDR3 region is CSVEAFYGYTF. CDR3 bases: TGCAGCGTTGAGGCATTCTATGGCTACACCTTC.

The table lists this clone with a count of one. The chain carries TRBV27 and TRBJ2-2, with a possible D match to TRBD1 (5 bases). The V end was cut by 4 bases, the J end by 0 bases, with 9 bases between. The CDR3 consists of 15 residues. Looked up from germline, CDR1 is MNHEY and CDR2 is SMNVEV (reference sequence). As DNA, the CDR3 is TGTGCCAGCAGTTGGGCAGGGACGAACACCGGGGAGCTGTTTTTT. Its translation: CASSWAGTNTGELFF.

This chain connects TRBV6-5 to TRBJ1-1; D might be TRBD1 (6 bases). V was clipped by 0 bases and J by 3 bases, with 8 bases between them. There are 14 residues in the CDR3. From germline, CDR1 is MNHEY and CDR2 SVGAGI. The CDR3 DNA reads TGTGCCAGCAGTTACTCACAGGGTTACACTGAAGCTTTCTTT. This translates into CASSYSQGYTEAFF.

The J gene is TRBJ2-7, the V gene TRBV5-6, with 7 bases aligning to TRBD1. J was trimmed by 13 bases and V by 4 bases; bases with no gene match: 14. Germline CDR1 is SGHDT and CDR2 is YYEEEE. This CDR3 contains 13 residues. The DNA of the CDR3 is TGTGCCAGCAGCCCTACCAGACAGGGATCAAAATACTTC. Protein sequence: CASSPTRQGSKYF. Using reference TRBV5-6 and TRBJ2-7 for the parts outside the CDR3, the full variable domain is DAGVTQSPTHLIKTRGQQVTLRCSPKSGHDTVSWYQQALGQGPQFIFQYYEEEERQRGNFPDRFSGHQFPNYSSELNVNALLLGDSALYLCASSPTRQGSKYFGPGTRLTVT.

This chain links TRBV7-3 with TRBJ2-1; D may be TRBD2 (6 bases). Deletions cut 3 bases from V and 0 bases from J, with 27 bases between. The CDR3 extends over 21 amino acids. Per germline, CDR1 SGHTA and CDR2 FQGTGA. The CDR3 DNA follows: TGTGCCAGCAGCTTTGTAGTCCCGCGGGATCGGGCCCTGAGCTCCTACAATGAGCAGTTCTTC. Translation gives CASSFVVPRDRALSSYNEQFF.

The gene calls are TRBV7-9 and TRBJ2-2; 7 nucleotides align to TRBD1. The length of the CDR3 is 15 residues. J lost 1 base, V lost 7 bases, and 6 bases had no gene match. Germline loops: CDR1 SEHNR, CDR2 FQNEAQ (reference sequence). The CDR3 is CASIKGQQNTGELFF. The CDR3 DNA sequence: TGTGCCAGCATCAAGGGACAGCAGAACACCGGGGAGCTGTTTTTT.

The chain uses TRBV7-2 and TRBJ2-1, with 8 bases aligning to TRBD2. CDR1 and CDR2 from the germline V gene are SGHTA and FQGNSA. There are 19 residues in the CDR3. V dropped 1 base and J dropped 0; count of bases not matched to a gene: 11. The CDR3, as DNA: TGTGCCAGCAGCTTAGGGCCAATGAGCGGGGGCCTCTCCTACAATGAGCAGTTCTTC. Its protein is CASSLGPMSGGLSYNEQFF.

CDR3 loop: CASGLSTLEAFF. DNA of the CDR3: TGTGCTAGTGGTTTGTCAACACTGGAGGCTTTCTTT. This sequence joins TRBV12-5 and TRBJ1-1; no definite D call. This CDR3 is 12 amino acids long. V was pared by 2 bases and J by 11 bases, with 12 bases between. The V gene's germline CDR1 is LGHNT and CDR2 FRNRAP. The variable domain in full, with the rest retrieved from reference TRBV12-5 and TRBJ1-1, is DARVTQTPRHKVTEMGQEVTMRCQPILGHNTVFWYRQTMMQGLELLAYFRNRAPLDDSGMPKDRFSAEMPDATLATLKIQPSEPRDSAVYFCASGLSTLEAFFGQGTRLTVV.

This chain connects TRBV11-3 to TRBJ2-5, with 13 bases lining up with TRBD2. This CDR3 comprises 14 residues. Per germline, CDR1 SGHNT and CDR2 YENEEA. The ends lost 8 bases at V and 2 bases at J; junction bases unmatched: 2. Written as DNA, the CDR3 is TGTGCCAGCCAGACTAGCGGGGGGCAAGAGACCCAGTACTTC. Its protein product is CASQTSGGQETQYF.

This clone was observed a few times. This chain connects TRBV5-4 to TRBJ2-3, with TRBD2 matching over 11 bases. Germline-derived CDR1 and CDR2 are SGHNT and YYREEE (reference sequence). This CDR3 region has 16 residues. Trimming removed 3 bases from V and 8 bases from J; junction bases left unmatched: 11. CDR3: CASSSITSGSGVTQYF. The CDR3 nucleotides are TGTGCCAGCAGCTCGATAACTAGCGGGAGTGGGGTTACGCAGTATTTT.

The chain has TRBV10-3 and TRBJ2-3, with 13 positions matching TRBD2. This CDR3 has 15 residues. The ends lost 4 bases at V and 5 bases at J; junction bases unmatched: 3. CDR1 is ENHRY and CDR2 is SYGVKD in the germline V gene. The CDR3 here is CAISALAGGVDTQYF. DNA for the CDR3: TGTGCCATCAGTGCACTAGCGGGAGGGGTAGATACGCAGTATTTT.